This TCR beta chain emerged from a study of T cell repertoires in cytomegalovirus infection (dated by TCRdb to the late 2010s). For the study in its entirety: Because public TCR beta signatures pointed to carriage of CMV infection together with the matching HLA type, the HLA type of each donor mattered for the analysis.

To note about this clonotype: Its binding antigen is unknown. No much larger clone exists at a distance of one base, and base qualities are not known.

The sequencer was an Illumina HiSeq 1500. Using fastp trimming at Q25 and MiXCR clonotype assembly, TCRdb reanalyzed the public sequencing data and kept in-frame beta chains. When rows share a CDR3 protein, they turn into one entry using the most common DNA and genes. The sample table holds 200,000 to 250,000 distinct CDR3 sequences, of which about 23% were seen once. The top ten clonotypes cover around a sixth of the sample. The paper's findings and limits, for the study overall: The ex vivo response was dominated by HLA-C-restricted CMV-specific TCR beta clonotypes, and the single most frequent clonotype in two of eight donors was supplied by these HLA-C-restricted clonotypes. Cumulative frequency of public TCR beta family members discriminated carriers of CMV infection plus the relevant HLA type in this cohort and an independent 352-donor cohort.

Including the terminal cysteine and phenylalanine, the CDR3 comprises 15 residues. Only the CDR3 DNA is retained, 45 bases long and in frame from the first base. Germline trimming amounts to 4 bases on V and 0 bases on J, with 6 as the count of junction bases outside the gene matches. The germline V gene encodes CDR1 SGHDT and CDR2 YYEEEE. The V gene is TRBV5-6 and the J gene is TRBJ1-1; TRBD1 matches 7 bases in the middle. The specimen sequenced was CD8+ T cells from PBMCs. The receptor comes from a human donor in good health (CMV status not recorded). Some clones in this sample may be carry-over from other donors' samples. In nucleotide form, the sequence is TGTGCCAGCAGCATGGACAGGTCCATGAACACTGAAGCTTTCTTT. Translated, it reads CASSMDRSMNTEAFF. Joined to the reference TRBV5-6 and TRBJ1-1 proteins, this CDR3 gives the full variable domain: DAGVTQSPTHLIKTRGQQVTLRCSPKSGHDTVSWYQQALGQGPQFIFQYYEEEERQRGNFPDRFSGHQFPNYSSELNVNALLLGDSALYLCASSMDRSMNTEAFFGQGTRLTVV.